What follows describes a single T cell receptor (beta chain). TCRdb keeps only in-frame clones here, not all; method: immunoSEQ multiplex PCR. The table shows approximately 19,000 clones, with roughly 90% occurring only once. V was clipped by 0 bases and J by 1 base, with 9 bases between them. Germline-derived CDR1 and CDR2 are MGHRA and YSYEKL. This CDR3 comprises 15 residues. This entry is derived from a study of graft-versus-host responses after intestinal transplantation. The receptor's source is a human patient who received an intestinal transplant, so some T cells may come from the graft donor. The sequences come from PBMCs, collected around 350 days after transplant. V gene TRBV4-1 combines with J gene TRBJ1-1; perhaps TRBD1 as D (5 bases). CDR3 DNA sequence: TGCGCCAGCAGCCAAGATGCGGGGGGGAACACTGAAGCTTTCTTT. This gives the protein CASSQDAGGNTEAFF.